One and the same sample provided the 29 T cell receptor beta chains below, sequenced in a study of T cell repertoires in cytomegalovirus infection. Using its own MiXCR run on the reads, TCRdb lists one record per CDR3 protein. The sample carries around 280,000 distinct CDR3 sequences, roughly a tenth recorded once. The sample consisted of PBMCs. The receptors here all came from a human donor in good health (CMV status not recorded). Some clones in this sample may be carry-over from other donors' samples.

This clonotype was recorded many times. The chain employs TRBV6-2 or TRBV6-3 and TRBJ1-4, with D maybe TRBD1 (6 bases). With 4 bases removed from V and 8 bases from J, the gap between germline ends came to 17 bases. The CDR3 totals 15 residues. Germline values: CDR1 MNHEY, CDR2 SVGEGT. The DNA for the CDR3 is TGTGCCAGCAGTTCCCTGAGGGGGGGAAGAGAAAAACTGTTTTTT. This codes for CASSSLRGGREKLFF.

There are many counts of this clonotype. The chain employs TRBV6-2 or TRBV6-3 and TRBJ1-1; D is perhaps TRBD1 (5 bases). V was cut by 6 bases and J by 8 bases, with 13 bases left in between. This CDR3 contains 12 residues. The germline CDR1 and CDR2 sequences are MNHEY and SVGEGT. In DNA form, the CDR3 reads TGTGCCAGCAGAAGAGGTGGGACGGAAGCTTTCTTT. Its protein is CASRRGGTEAFF.

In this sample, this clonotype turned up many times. The CDR3: CATSGGQGVIGANVLTF. CDR3 sequence (DNA): TGTGCCACCTCAGGGGGACAGGGGGTTATTGGGGCCAACGTCCTGACTTTC. The rearrangement links TRBV25-1 to TRBJ2-6; 11 bases fit TRBD1. The CDR3 is made up of 17 amino acids. Germline V gene data show CDR1 as MGHDK and CDR2 as SYGVNS. Trimming took 10 bases from V and 3 from J; bases not matched to a gene: 11.

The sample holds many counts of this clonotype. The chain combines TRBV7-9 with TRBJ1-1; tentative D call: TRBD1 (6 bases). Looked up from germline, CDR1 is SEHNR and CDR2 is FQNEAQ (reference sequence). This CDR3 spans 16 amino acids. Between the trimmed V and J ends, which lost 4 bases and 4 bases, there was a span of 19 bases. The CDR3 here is CASSSPFGGSSTEAFF. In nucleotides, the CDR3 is TGTGCCAGCAGCTCTCCCTTCGGGGGCAGCAGCACTGAAGCTTTCTTT.

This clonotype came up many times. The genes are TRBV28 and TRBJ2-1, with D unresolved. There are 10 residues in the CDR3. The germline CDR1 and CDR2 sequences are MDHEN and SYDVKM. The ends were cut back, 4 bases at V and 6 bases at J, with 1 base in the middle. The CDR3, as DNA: TGTGCCAGCAGTTCCAATGAGCAGTTCTTC. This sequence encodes CASSSNEQFF.

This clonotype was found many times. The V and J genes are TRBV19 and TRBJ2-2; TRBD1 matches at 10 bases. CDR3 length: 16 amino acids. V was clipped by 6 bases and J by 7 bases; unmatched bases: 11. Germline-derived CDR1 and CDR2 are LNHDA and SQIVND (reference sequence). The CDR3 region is CASRIRDRGVGGELFF. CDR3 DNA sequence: TGTGCCAGTAGGATCCGGGACAGGGGTGTCGGCGGGGAGCTGTTTTTT. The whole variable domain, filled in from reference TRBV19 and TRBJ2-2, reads DGGITQSPKYLFRKEGQNVTLSCEQNLNHDAMYWYRQDPGQGLRLIYYSQIVNDFQKGDIAEGYSVSREKKESFPLTVTSAQKNPTAFYLCASRIRDRGVGGELFFGEGSRLTVL.

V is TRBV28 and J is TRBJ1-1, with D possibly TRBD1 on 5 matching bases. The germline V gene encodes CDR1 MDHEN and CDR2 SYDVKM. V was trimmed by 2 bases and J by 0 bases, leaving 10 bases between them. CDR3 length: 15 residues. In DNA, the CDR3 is TGTGCCAGCAGTTTAACCGGGACGGTGAACACTGAAGCTTTCTTT. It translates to CASSLTGTVNTEAFF.

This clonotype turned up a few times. CDR3 nucleotide sequence: TGTGCCAGCCCTGGGGGGGTTGGCGGCTACACCTTC. Amino acid sequence: CASPGGVGGYTF. This chain uses TRBV2 with TRBJ1-2; TRBD1 might be the D (5 bases). The CDR3 sequence is 12 residues long. Trimming left V 8 bases short and J 8 bases short, with 15 bases between. Germline V lookup: CDR1 SNHLY, CDR2 FYNNEI.

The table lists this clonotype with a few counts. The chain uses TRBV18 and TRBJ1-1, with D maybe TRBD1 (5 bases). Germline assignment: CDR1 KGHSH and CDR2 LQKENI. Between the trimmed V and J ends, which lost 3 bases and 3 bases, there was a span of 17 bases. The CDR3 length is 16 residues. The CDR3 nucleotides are TGTGCCAGCTCACCTGCCGCGCGGGGGAAGGACACTGAAGCTTTCTTT. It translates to CASSPAARGKDTEAFF.

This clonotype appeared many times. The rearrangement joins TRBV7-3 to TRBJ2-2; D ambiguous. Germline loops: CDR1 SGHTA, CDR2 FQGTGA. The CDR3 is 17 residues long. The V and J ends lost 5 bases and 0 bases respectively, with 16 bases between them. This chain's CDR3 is CASSPRPHQTNTGELFF. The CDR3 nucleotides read TGTGCCAGCAGCCCTCGCCCCCATCAAACGAACACCGGGGAGCTGTTTTTT.

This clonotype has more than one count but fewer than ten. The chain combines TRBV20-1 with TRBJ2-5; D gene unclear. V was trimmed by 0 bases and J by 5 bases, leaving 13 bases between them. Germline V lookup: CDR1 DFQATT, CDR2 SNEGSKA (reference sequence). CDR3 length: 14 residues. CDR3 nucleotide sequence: TGCAGTGCTAGAGATGATCCTAGTAGGGAGACCCAGTACTTC. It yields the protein CSARDDPSRETQYF.

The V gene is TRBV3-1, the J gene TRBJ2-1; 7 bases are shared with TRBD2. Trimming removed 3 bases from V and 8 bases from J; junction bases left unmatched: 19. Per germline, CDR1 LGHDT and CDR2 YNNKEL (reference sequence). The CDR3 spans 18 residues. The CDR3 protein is CASSQGGLGLVFIDEQFF. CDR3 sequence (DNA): TGTGCCAGCAGCCAGGGAGGTCTAGGACTAGTATTTATCGATGAGCAGTTCTTC.

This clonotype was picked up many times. The CDR3 reads CASSINYNTGELFF. The CDR3 DNA follows: TGTGCCAGTAGTATAAACTATAACACCGGGGAGCTGTTTTTT. V and J are TRBV19 and TRBJ2-2, with D unclear. CDR3 length equals 14 residues. The V end was cut by 2 bases, the J end by 2 bases, with 6 bases between. Germline-derived CDR1 and CDR2 are LNHDA and SQIVND (reference sequence). Complete variable domain (other parts from reference TRBV19 and TRBJ2-2): DGGITQSPKYLFRKEGQNVTLSCEQNLNHDAMYWYRQDPGQGLRLIYYSQIVNDFQKGDIAEGYSVSREKKESFPLTVTSAQKNPTAFYLCASSINYNTGELFFGEGSRLTVL.

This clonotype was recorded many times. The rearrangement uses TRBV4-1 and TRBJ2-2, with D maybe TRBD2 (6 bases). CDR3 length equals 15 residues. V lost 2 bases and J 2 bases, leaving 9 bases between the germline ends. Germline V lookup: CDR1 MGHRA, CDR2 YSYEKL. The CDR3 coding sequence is TGCGCCAGCAGCCAACGGGGGATCAACACCGGGGAGCTGTTTTTT. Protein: CASSQRGINTGELFF.

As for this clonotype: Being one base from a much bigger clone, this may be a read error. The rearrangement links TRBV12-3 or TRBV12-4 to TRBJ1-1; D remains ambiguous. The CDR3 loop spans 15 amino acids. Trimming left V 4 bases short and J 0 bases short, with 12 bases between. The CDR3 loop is CASSSPRYLNTEAFF. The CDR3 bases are TGTGCCAGCAGTTCGCCACGGTATTTGAACACTGAAGCTTTCTTT.

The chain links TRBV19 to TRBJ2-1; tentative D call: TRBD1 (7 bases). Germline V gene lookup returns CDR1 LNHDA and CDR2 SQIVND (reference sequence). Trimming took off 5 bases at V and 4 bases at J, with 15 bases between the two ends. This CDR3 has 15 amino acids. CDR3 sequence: CASSDEGAGYNEQFF. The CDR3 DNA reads TGTGCCAGTAGTGACGAGGGGGCGGGATACAATGAGCAGTTCTTC.

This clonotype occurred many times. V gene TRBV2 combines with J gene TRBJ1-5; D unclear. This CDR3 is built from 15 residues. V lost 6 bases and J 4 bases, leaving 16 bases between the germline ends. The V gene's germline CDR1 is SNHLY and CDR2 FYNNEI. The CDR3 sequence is CASRGAAVLNQPQHF. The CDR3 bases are TGTGCCAGCAGGGGCGCGGCAGTACTAAATCAGCCCCAGCATTTT. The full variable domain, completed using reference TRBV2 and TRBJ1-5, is EPEVTQTPSHQVTQMGQEVILRCVPISNHLYFYWYRQILGQKVEFLVSFYNNEISEKSEIFDDQFSVERPDGSNFTLKIRSTKLEDSAMYFCASRGAAVLNQPQHFGDGTRLSIL.

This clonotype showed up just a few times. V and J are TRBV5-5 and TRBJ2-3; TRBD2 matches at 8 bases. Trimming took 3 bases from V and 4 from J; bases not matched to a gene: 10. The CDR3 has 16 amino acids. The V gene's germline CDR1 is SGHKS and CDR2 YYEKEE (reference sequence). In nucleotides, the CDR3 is TGTGCCAGCAGCTCAATCCCGGGGGGGAGGTCAGATACGCAGTATTTT. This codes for CASSSIPGGRSDTQYF.

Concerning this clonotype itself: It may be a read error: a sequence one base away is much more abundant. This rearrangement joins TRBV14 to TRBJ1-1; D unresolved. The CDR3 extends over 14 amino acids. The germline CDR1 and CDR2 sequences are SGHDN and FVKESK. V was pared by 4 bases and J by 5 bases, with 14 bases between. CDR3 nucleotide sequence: TGTGCCAGCAGCCCCCTCCATTCTGGGACTGAAGCTTTCTTT. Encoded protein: CASSPLHSGTEAFF.

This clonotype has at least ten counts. CDR3 in amino acids: CASSNQFISRGEVGDTQYF. Here the CDR3 DNA reads TGTGCCAGCAGCAATCAGTTTATATCGCGAGGGGAAGTCGGGGATACGCAGTATTTT. The V call is TRBV7-2, the J call TRBJ2-3; D may match TRBD1 or TRBD2 (5 bases each). Trimming pared 5 bases from V and 6 bases from J, leaving 30 bases between. Germline-derived CDR1 and CDR2 are SGHTA and FQGNSA. The CDR3 has 19 residues.

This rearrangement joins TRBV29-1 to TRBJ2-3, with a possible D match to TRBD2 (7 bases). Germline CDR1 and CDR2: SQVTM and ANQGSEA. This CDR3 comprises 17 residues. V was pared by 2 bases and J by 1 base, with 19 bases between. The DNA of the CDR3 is TGCAGCGTTGAAAAGGGGGGGGGGGGGCCCGGCACAGATACGCAGTATTTT. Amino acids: CSVEKGGGGPGTDTQYF.

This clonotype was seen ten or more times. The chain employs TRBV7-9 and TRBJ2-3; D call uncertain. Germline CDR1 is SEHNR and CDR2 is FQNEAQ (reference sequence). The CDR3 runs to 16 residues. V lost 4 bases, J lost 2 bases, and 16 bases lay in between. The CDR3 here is CASSSPVRMHTDTQYF. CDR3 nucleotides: TGTGCCAGCAGCTCCCCGGTCCGTATGCACACAGATACGCAGTATTTT. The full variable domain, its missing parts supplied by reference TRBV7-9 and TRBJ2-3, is DTGVSQNPRHKITKRGQNVTFRCDPISEHNRLYWYRQTLGQGPEFLTYFQNEAQLEKSRLLSDRFSAERPKGSFSTLEIQRTEQGDSAMYLCASSSPVRMHTDTQYFGPGTRLTVL.

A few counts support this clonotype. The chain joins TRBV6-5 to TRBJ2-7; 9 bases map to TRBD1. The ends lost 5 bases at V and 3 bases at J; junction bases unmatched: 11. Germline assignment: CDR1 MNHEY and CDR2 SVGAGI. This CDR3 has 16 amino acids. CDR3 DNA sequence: TGTGCCAGCAGTCCGGGACAGGGTACTCCCCTCTACGAGCAGTACGTC. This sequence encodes CASSPGQGTPLYEQYV.

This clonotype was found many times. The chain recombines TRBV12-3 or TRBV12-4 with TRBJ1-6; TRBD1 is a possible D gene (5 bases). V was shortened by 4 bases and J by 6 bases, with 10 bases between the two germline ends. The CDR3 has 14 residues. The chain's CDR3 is CASSSGPPNSPLHF. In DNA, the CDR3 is TGTGCCAGCAGTTCGGGACCTCCTAATTCACCCCTCCACTTT.

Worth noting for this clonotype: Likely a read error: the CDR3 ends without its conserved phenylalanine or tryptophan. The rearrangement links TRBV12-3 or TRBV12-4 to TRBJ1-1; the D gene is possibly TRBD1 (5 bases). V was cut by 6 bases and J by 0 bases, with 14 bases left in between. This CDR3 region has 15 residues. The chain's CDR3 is CASRVGVRLNTEAFS. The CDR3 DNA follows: TGTGCCAGCAGGGTAGGGGTGCGTCTGAACACTGAAGCTTTCTCT.

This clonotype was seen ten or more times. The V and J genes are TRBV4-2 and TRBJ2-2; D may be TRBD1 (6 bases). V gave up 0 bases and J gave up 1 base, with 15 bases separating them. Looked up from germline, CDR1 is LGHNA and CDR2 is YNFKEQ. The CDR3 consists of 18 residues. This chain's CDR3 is CASSQDDILGQNTGELFF. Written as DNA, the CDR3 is TGTGCCAGCAGCCAAGATGATATATTGGGACAGAACACCGGGGAGCTGTTTTTT.

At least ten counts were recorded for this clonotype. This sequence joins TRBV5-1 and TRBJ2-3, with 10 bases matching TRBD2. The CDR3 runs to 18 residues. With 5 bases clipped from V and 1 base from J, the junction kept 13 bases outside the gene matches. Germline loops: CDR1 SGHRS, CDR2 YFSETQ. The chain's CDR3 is CASRILAGAPIRTDTQYF. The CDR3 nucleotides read TGCGCCAGCAGAATCCTAGCGGGGGCTCCTATACGCACAGATACGCAGTATTTT.

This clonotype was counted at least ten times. This chain's CDR3 is CSFGGGPYNEQFF. CDR3 nucleotide sequence: TGCAGCTTTGGGGGGGGACCCTACAATGAGCAGTTCTTC. The chain has TRBV29-1 and TRBJ2-1, with 7 nucleotides matching TRBD2. The V segment lost 8 bases and the J segment 2 bases; nucleotides outside the gene matches: 6. The CDR3 extends over 13 amino acids. The germline V gene has CDR1 SQVTM and CDR2 ANQGSEA.

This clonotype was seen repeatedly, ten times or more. The CDR3 sequence: CSARGDRDHEQFF. In DNA form, the CDR3 reads TGCAGTGCTAGAGGGGACAGGGACCATGAGCAGTTCTTC. This chain connects TRBV20-1 to TRBJ2-1, with TRBD1 identical over 9 bases. The CDR3 has 13 residues. CDR1 and CDR2 (germline): DFQATT, SNEGSKA (reference sequence). V gave up 1 base and J gave up 8 bases; unmatched junction bases: 3.